This TCR beta chain was captured in a study of blood T cell repertoires in COVID-19. Background on the study: Samples representing acute and convalescent COVID-19 were sourced from the United States, Italy and Spain. Sources were T cells, B-cell-depleted T cells, or PBMCs; the material itself was cDNA or gDNA.

Residents of approximately 25 US areas, aged about 18 to 95 years, made up the participants. In the source study's methods: Amplifying reference gene primers gave estimates of nucleated cell counts. This table comes from immunoSEQ multiplex PCR, and its TCRdb copy is limited to in-frame clones, with some not included. That table is the source of V, J and clone size, and D and trimming were worked out from the DNA. The table shows about 270,000 clones, with approximately 91% occurring only once. CDR3 size: 13 residues. V was trimmed by 6 bases and J by 4 bases, leaving 10 bases between them. CDR1 MNHEY and CDR2 SVGAGI come from the germline V gene.

The receptor was isolated from a woman in her thirties or forties with acute COVID-19. The V and J genes are TRBV6-5 and TRBJ1-5; D perhaps matches TRBD1 (5 bases). Sequencing was performed on PBMCs or T cells enriched from blood (not recorded which). CDR3 DNA sequence: TGTGCCAGCAGCCGGGACTTAAATCAGCCCCAGCATTTT. This encodes CASSRDLNQPQHF.